This TCR beta chain was recovered during a study of response to subunit inactivated influenza vaccine. The germline V gene has CDR1 DFQATT and CDR2 SNEGSKA (reference sequence). J lost 1 base, V lost 3 bases, and 9 bases had no gene match. The CDR3 loop spans 17 amino acids. TCRdb passed the RT-PCR reads through MiXCR, listing each CDR3 protein once. The repertoire consists of hundreds of thousands of distinct CDR3 sequences, with 13% to 15% occurring once and the leading ten covering roughly 7.6%. This clonotype was obtained from a man in his fifties or sixties who received an inactivated influenza vaccine. This rearrangement joins TRBV20-1 to TRBJ2-1; 10 bases are a match to TRBD2. The sample consisted of PBMCs from blood, taken less than 15 days before vaccination. Written as DNA, the CDR3 is TGCAGTGCTAGTCACTCCTTGACTAGCGGGTCCTACAATGAGCAGTTCTTC. Its translation: CSASHSLTSGSYNEQFF.